This T cell receptor beta chain came from a study of a mutant IDH1 vaccine in newly diagnosed glioma. Across the study: Patients came in for eight vaccinations, in weeks 1, 3, 5, 7, 11, 15, 19 and 23. Standard pretreatment was either radiotherapy, temozolomide, or, for most, radiochemotherapy with temozolomide.

Measured with immunoSEQ multiplex PCR; TCRdb has only the in-frame clones, and not every one. The sample includes some 64,000 clones, about 81% of them seen just once. Time point described: week 11, during vaccination. The vaccine gave 300 ug of a 20-mer mutant IDH1 peptide subcutaneously per dose. Donor diagnoses consisted of new WHO grade 3 or 4 IDH1-mutant, ATRX-lost astrocytomas. V was clipped by 4 bases and J by 4 bases, with 17 bases between them. Germline CDR1 is PRHDT and CDR2 is FYEKMQ (reference sequence). CDR3 length equals 15 residues. General study findings and limits: Vaccination elicited immune responses in roughly 93% of patients.

As concerns this clone: Antigen specificity is unknown.

This specimen consisted of PBMCs, obtained from a glioma patient whose treatment included an IDH1 peptide vaccine. The TCR originated in a woman in her forties or fifties with glioma. The chain recombines TRBV13 with TRBJ2-7; the D gene is possibly TRBD2 (6 bases). CDR3 nucleotides: TGTGCCAGCAGCTCCAGCCGGGAGTTACGTTACGAGCAGTACTTC. This codes for CASSSSRELRYEQYF.